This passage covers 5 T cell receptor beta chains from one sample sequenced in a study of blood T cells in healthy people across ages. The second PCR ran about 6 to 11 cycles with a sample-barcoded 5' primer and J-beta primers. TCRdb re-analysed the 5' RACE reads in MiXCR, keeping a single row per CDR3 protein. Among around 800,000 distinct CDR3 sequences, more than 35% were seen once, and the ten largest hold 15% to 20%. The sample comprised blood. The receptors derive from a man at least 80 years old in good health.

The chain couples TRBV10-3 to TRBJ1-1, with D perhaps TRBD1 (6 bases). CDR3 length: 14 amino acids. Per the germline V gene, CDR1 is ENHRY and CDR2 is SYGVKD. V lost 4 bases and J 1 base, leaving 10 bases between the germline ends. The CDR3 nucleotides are TGTGCCATCAGTGGGGACAACCGGAACACTGAAGCTTTCTTT. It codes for CAISGDNRNTEAFF.

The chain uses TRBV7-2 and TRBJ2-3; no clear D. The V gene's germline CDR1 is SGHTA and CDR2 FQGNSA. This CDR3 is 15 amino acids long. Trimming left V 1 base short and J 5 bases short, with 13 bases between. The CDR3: CASSLEAISVDTQYF. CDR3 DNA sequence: TGTGCCAGCAGCTTAGAGGCTATATCGGTAGATACGCAGTATTTT. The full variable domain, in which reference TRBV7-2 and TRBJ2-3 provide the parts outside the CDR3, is GAGVSQSPSNKVTEKGKDVELRCDPISGHTALYWYRQSLGQGLEFLIYFQGNSAPDKSGLPSDRFSAERTGGSVSTLTIQRTQQEDSAVYLCASSLEAISVDTQYFGPGTRLTVL.

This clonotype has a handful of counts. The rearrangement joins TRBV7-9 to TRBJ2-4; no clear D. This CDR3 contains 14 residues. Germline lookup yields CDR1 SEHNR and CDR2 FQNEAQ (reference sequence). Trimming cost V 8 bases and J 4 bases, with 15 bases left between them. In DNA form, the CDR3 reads TGTGCCAGCGAGATTAACGACGGGAAAAACATTCAGTACTTC. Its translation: CASEINDGKNIQYF.

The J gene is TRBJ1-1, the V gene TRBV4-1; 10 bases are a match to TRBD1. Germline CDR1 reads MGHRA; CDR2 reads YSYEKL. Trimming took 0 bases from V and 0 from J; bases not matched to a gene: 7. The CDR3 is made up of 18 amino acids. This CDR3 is CASSQDWTGGVLNTEAFF. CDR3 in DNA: TGCGCCAGCAGCCAAGATTGGACAGGGGGGGTCCTGAACACTGAAGCTTTCTTT.

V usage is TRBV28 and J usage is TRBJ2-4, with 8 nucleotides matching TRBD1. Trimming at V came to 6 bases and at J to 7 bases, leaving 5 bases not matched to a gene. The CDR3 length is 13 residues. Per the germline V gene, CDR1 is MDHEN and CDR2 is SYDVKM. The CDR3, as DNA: TGTGCCAGCAGGCAGACAGGGGTCAACATTCAGTACTTC. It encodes CASRQTGVNIQYF.